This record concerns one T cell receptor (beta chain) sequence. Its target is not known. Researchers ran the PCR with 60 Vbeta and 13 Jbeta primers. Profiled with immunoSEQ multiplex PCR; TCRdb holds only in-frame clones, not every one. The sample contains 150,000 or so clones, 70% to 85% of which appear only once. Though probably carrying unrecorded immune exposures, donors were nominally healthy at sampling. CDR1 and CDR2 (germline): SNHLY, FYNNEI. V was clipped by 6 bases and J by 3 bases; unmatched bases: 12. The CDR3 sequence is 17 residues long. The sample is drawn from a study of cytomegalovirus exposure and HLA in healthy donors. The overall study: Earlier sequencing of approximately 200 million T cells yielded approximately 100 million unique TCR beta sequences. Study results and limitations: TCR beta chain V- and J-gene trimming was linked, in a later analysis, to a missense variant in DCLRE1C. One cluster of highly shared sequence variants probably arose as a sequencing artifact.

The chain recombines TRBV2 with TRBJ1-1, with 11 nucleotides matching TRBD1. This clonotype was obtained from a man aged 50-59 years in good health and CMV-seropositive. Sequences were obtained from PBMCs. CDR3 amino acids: CASSKGQGAIGDTEAFF. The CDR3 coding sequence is TGTGCCAGCAGCAAAGGACAGGGGGCTATTGGAGACACTGAAGCTTTCTTT.